This T cell receptor beta chain was recorded in a study of molecular identifiers for immune sequencing clone quantification. Study results and caveats: For effector cells, clones above 20 RNA copies held over 99% of molecules; for naive cells, under 1%. Sizes of highly expanded clones could be underestimated through identical TCRs sharing a barcode. Spiked TCR RNA from one Jurkat cell reportedly showed up when mixed among 850,000 to 1,000,000 naive cells.

This clonotype has a count of ten or more. Its antigen is unidentified. Previously described methods and listed TCR primers produced bulk TCR libraries. TCRdb analysed the PCR reads with MiXCR anew, one entry per CDR3 protein. The table has about 510,000 distinct CDR3 sequences, about 25% seen once. Germline values: CDR1 SEHNR, CDR2 FQNEAQ (reference sequence). The CDR3 runs to 15 residues. With 5 bases clipped from V and 2 bases from J, the junction kept 7 bases outside the gene matches. The rearrangement joins TRBV7-9 to TRBJ2-3; 7 nucleotides match TRBD2. This TCR was sampled from a human donor in good health. Some libraries in this study had Jurkat cell RNA spiked in. The sequencing input was naive CD8+ T cells from blood, with Jurkat cell RNA spiked in. The subset: FACS-sorted CD8+CD4-CCR7+CD45RA+ naive T cells. The CDR3 DNA sequence: TGTGCCAGCAGCGGCTCTAGCGGACTCACAGATACGCAGTATTTT. It yields the protein CASSGSSGLTDTQYF. Based on the CDR3 plus reference TRBV7-9 and TRBJ2-3, the full variable domain is DTGVSQNPRHKITKRGQNVTFRCDPISEHNRLYWYRQTLGQGPEFLTYFQNEAQLEKSRLLSDRFSAERPKGSFSTLEIQRTEQGDSAMYLCASSGSSGLTDTQYFGPGTRLTVL.